These 21 T cell receptor beta chains originate from one sample sequenced in a study of T-cell memory formation after mild COVID-19. One entry per CDR3 protein, called by TCRdb with MiXCR from the 5' RACE reads. The data contain about 40,000 distinct CDR3 sequences, around 10% of them seen just once; the ten biggest clones take up under 30%. The material sequenced was PBMCs or a T cell subset sorted from them (not recorded which). These receptor sequences come from a man between 18 and 35 years old who had mild COVID-19 (a few samples of this study predate the infection). Cell type and time point are not known.

This clonotype was seen a handful of times. The genes are TRBV19 and TRBJ1-5; 8 bases match TRBD1. Per germline, CDR1 LNHDA and CDR2 SQIVND (reference sequence). The junction had 8 bases not matched to a gene; V was cut back by 4 bases and J by 6 bases. CDR3 size: 15 residues. In DNA form, the CDR3 reads TGTGCCAGTAGTAGCAGGGGGCTAAACGGTCAGCCCCAGCATTTT. It yields the protein CASSSRGLNGQPQHF.

This chain uses TRBV7-3 with TRBJ2-3; tentatively, D is TRBD1 or TRBD2 (5 bases each). In germline, CDR1 is SGHTA, CDR2 FQGTGA. V dropped 5 bases and J dropped 6 bases, with 12 bases sitting between them. The CDR3 runs to 13 residues. Written as DNA, the CDR3 is TGTGCCAGCAGCCTCCCGGGACGGGATACGCAGTATTTT. Its protein product is CASSLPGRDTQYF.

In its sample, this clonotype ranks as medium-sized. This rearrangement joins TRBV7-9 to TRBJ2-3; a possible D gene is TRBD2 (7 bases). The length of the CDR3 is 14 residues. V was cut by 3 bases and J by 6 bases, with 13 bases left in between. The germline V gene has CDR1 SEHNR and CDR2 FQNEAQ (reference sequence). The CDR3, as DNA: TGTGCCAGCAGCTTGCCGGAGGGGGGGGATACGCAGTATTTT. Protein: CASSLPEGGDTQYF.

This clonotype was found many times. The chain combines TRBV7-8 with TRBJ2-1, with D possibly matching TRBD2 (5 bases). The CDR3 runs 13 residues. Germline values: CDR1 SGHVS, CDR2 FQNEAQ. Trimming removed 5 bases from V and 5 bases from J, with 10 bases in between. The CDR3 bases are TGTGCCAGCAGCCCGGACTCACACAATGAGCAGTTCTTC. Its translation: CASSPDSHNEQFF.

This clonotype has ten or more counts. The chain employs TRBV6-6 and TRBJ2-3; maybe TRBD1 (7 bases). CDR3 length equals 16 residues. The germline CDR1 and CDR2 sequences are MNHNY and SVGAGI (reference sequence). The V gene lost 5 bases and the J gene lost 3 bases, with 18 bases spanning the gap. DNA for the CDR3: TGTGCCAGCAGTCTATCAGGGGGACTTTCGACAGATACGCAGTATTTT. Residues: CASSLSGGLSTDTQYF.

This clonotype was observed many times. The chain carries TRBV5-6 and TRBJ1-5; D unresolved. Germline values: CDR1 SGHDT, CDR2 YYEEEE. There are 14 residues in the CDR3. With 1 base removed from V and 10 bases from J, the gap between germline ends came to 15 bases. CDR3 sequence (DNA): TGTGCCAGCAGCTTGCGACGGACTTTAGTACCCCAGCATTTT. It is translated as CASSLRRTLVPQHF.

This clonotype was counted at least ten times. The chain couples TRBV3-1 to TRBJ2-3, with D uncertain. The germline V gene encodes CDR1 LGHDT and CDR2 YNNKEL (reference sequence). The CDR3 sequence is 12 residues long. Trimming left V 3 bases short and J 6 bases short, with 7 bases between. DNA of the CDR3: TGTGCCAGCAGCCATGGCAAGGATACGCAGTATTTT. Translation gives CASSHGKDTQYF.

The chain has TRBV5-1 and TRBJ2-3; possibly TRBD2 for D (7 bases). The CDR3 has 17 amino acids. In germline, CDR1 is SGHRS, CDR2 YFSETQ. V lost 7 bases, J lost 3 bases, and 24 bases lay in between. For the CDR3, the DNA is TGCGCCAGCGGGAATGTCGAGGACGGGGGGCTTACAGATACGCAGTATTTT. Translation: CASGNVEDGGLTDTQYF.

This clonotype was seen repeatedly, ten times or more. This rearrangement joins TRBV6-4 to TRBJ1-5, with D maybe TRBD1 (5 bases). The V gene lost 2 bases and the J gene lost 6 bases, with 8 bases spanning the gap. This CDR3 has 13 residues. CDR1 MRHNA and CDR2 SNTAGT come from the germline V gene. The CDR3 spells CASSDEGIQPQHF. The DNA for the CDR3 is TGTGCCAGCAGTGACGAGGGGATTCAGCCCCAGCATTTT.

In this sample, this clonotype turned up many times. This sequence joins TRBV10-3 and TRBJ1-1; TRBD1 matches 9 bases. V lost 4 bases and J lost 1; bases outside the gene matches: 10. The CDR3 loop spans 17 amino acids. Germline V gives CDR1 ENHRY, CDR2 SYGVKD. CDR3 region: CAISVNPGQGANTEAFF. The CDR3 nucleotides are TGTGCCATCAGTGTAAATCCGGGACAGGGAGCGAACACTGAAGCTTTCTTT.

This clonotype was recorded at least ten times. The chain combines TRBV6-4 with TRBJ2-1, with TRBD1 identical over 7 bases. With 2 bases clipped from V and 4 bases from J, the junction kept 5 bases outside the gene matches. Germline V CDR1 and CDR2: MRHNA, SNTAGT. The CDR3 has 15 amino acids. The CDR3 region is CASSDRDSSYNEQFF. The CDR3 bases are TGTGCCAGCAGTGACCGGGACAGTTCTTACAATGAGCAGTTCTTC.

The table lists this clonotype with many counts. The chain has TRBV12-3 or TRBV12-4 and TRBJ2-3; D is undetermined. The V end was cut by 6 bases, the J end by 8 bases, with 9 bases between. The CDR3 runs to 11 residues. The CDR3: CASSHDGTQYF. The CDR3 nucleotides read TGTGCCAGCAGCCACGATGGTACGCAGTATTTT.

This clonotype was observed many times. V and J are TRBV2 and TRBJ1-5, with no clear D. This CDR3 has 14 amino acids. Germline V gene sequence: CDR1 SNHLY, CDR2 FYNNEI. V was pared by 9 bases and J by 2 bases, with 14 bases between. The CDR3 sequence: CASQDGWGNQPQHF. Written as DNA, the CDR3 is TGTGCCAGTCAAGACGGATGGGGCAATCAGCCCCAGCATTTT.

This clonotype was counted many times. The chain carries TRBV7-3 and TRBJ2-6, with D possibly being TRBD1 or TRBD2 (5 bases each). Trimming pared 6 bases from V and 2 bases from J, leaving 5 bases between. The germline gives CDR1 SGHTA, CDR2 FQGTGA. The CDR3 totals 13 residues. CDR3 sequence reads: CASRGAGANVLTF. In DNA form, the CDR3 reads TGTGCCAGCAGGGGGGCTGGGGCCAACGTCCTGACTTTC.

This clonotype is medium-sized in the sample. The V and J genes are TRBV7-8 and TRBJ2-3, with D tentatively TRBD1 or TRBD2 (6 bases each). Between the trimmed V and J ends, which lost 0 bases and 6 bases, there was a span of 13 bases. The length of the CDR3 is 15 residues. Germline CDR1 reads SGHVS; CDR2 reads FQNEAQ. The DNA for the CDR3 is TGTGCCAGCAGCTTAGCCAAGGGGGGACGCGATACGCAGTATTTT. This encodes CASSLAKGGRDTQYF.

The chain combines TRBV9 with TRBJ2-1; either TRBD1 or TRBD2 may supply D (6 bases each). The germline V and J ends were trimmed by 0 bases and 4 bases, with 11 bases remaining between them. This CDR3 has 15 residues. Germline CDR1 and CDR2: SGDLS and YYNGEE. The CDR3 is CASSVEGGLYNEQFF. Written as DNA, the CDR3 is TGTGCCAGCAGCGTAGAAGGGGGGCTTTACAATGAGCAGTTCTTC.

The chain has TRBV5-5 and TRBJ2-4; no reliable D call. The V gene's germline CDR1 is SGHKS and CDR2 YYEKEE (reference sequence). This CDR3 contains 13 residues. V was trimmed by 4 bases and J by 0 bases, leaving 5 bases between them. CDR3 sequence reads: CASSKQAKNIQYF. The CDR3 nucleotides read TGTGCCAGCAGCAAACAAGCCAAAAACATTCAGTACTTC.

This clonotype was seen many times. The chain employs TRBV4-1 and TRBJ2-6; D perhaps matches TRBD1 (6 bases). CDR1 and CDR2 (germline): MGHRA, YSYEKL. The CDR3 runs 19 residues. Trimming pared 0 bases from V and 2 bases from J, leaving 17 bases between. CDR3 in amino acids: CASSQDRAQGGAGANVLTF. The CDR3 DNA reads as TGCGCCAGCAGCCAAGATCGTGCACAGGGTGGCGCTGGGGCCAACGTCCTGACTTTC.

At least ten counts were recorded for this clonotype. V gene TRBV6-2 or TRBV6-3 combines with J gene TRBJ2-6; D is ambiguous. CDR1 is MNHEY and CDR2 is SVGEGT in the germline V gene. This CDR3 comprises 15 residues. Trimming removed 2 bases at V and 0 bases at J, with 5 bases between. DNA of the CDR3: TGTGCCAGCAGTTACACGGTCTCTGGGGCCAACGTCCTGACTTTC. It encodes CASSYTVSGANVLTF.

This clonotype occurred many times. The CDR3: CASSPSGMVRANTEAFF. As DNA, the CDR3 is TGTGCCAGCAGCCCCTCTGGGATGGTCCGGGCCAACACTGAAGCTTTCTTT. The V gene is TRBV6-1, the J gene TRBJ1-1; D not resolved. Trimming took off 6 bases at V and 2 bases at J, with 22 bases between the two ends. The length of the CDR3 is 17 residues. The germline V gene encodes CDR1 MNHNS and CDR2 SASEGT.

As to this clonotype: A much larger clone lies a single base off, so this may be a read error. This rearrangement joins TRBV5-6 to TRBJ2-7; maybe TRBD2 (5 bases). In germline, CDR1 is SGHDT, CDR2 YYEEEE. The CDR3 has 17 amino acids. The CDR3 is CASSSPRRTLSSCEQYF. CDR3 nucleotide sequence: TGTGCCAGCAGCTCCCCCAGGAGGACTCTGAGCTCCTGCGAGCAGTACTTC.